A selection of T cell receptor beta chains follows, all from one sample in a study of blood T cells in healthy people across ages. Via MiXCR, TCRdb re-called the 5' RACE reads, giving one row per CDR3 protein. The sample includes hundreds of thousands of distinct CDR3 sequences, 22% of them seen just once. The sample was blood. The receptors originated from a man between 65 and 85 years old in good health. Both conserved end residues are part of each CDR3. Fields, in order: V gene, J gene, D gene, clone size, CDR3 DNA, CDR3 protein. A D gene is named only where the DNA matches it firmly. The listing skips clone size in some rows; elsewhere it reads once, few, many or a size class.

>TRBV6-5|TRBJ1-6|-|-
TGTGCCACGAGGTGGACGGGTAGCGATTCACCCCTCCACTTT
CATRWTGSDSPLHF
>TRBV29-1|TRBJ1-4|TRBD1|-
TGCAGCGTCTCAGGGGGCTTAAGGGAAAAACTGTTTTTT
CSVSGGLREKLFF
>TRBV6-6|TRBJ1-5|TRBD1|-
TGTGCCAGCAGTTTCGACAGGGCTTCGGAGCCCCAGCATTTT
CASSFDRASEPQHF
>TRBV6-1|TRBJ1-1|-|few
TGTGCCAGCAACACGAACGGAGGGCTTGGAACTGAAGCTTTCTTT
CASNTNGGLGTEAFF
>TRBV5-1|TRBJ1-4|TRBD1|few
TGCGCCAGCAGCCTGTCTGGGGGACAGGGTTTTTCGAAACTGTTTTTT
CASSLSGGQGFSKLFF
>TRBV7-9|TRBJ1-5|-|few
TGTGCCAGCAGCTTAGCGGGCAACAATCAGCCCCAGCATTTT
CASSLAGNNQPQHF
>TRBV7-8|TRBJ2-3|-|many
TGTGCCAGCAGCCGACCAGTGGGGGGTCAAACAGATACGCAGTATTTT
CASSRPVGGQTDTQYF
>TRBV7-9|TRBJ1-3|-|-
TGTGCCAGCAGCCCCCGACAGGCCAACTCTGGAAACACCATATATTTT
CASSPRQANSGNTIYF
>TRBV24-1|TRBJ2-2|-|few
TGTGCCACCAGTGAACACGGTGACAGTGAAGAGCTGTTTTTT
CATSEHGDSEELFF
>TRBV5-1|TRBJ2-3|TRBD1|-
TGCGCCAGCAGCACACGACCGGACAGGGTTACAGATACGCAGTATTTT
CASSTRPDRVTDTQYF
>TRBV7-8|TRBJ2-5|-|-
TGTGCCAGCAGCTTTAGCAGGGTAAATGAGCAGTACTTC
CASSFSRVNEQYF
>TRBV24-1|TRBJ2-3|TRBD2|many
TGTGCCACCAGTGGCCCAACTAGCGGGAGAACCCCAGATACGCAGTATTTT
CATSGPTSGRTPDTQYF
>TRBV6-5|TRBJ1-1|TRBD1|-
TGTGCCAGCAGGACAGGGTTCAACATTGAAGCTTTCTTT
CASRTGFNIEAFF
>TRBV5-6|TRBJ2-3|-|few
TGTGCCAGCAGCCCCGACTCGACCGGCAGTGTGGATACGCAGTATTTT
CASSPDSTGSVDTQYF
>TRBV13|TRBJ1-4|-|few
TGTGCCAGCAGCCCCCGGGGGTTTGAAAAACTGTTTTTT
CASSPRGFEKLFF
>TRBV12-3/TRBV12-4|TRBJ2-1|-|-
TGTGCCAGCACCTTAGGCGGGAAGTACAATGAGCAGTTCTTC
CASTLGGKYNEQFF
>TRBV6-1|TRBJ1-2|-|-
TGTGCCACTGCTTGGAGCTATGGCTACACCTTC
CATAWSYGYTF
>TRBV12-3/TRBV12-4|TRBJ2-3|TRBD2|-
TGTGCCAGCAGCCTCCTAGCGGGGAATACGCAGTATTTT
CASSLLAGNTQYF
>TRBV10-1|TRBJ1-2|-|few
TGCGCCAGCAGTGAGTCGACGGTAGCTAACTATGGCTACACCTTC
CASSESTVANYGYTF
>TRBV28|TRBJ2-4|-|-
TGTGCCAGCGTATTGGACTTAGCCAAAAACATTCAGTACTTC
CASVLDLAKNIQYF
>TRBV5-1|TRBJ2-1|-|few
TGCGCCGGCAGGTCCACAGGGAATTCGGATGAGCAGTTCTTC
CAGRSTGNSDEQFF
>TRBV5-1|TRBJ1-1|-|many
TGTGCCAGCAGCCTCAGGACGGGGAACACTGAAGCTTTCTTT
CASSLRTGNTEAFF
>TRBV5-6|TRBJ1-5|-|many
TGTGCCAGCAGCTTAATAGGTCGTCAGCCCCAGCATTTT
CASSLIGRQPQHF
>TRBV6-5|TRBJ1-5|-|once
TGTGCCAGCGCAAGAAGCGGGGTTAGCAATCAGCCCCAGCATTTT
CASARSGVSNQPQHF
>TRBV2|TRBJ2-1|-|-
TGTGCCAGCACCGAAGGTAGGGGGGTTGAGAATGAGCAGTTCTTC
CASTEGRGVENEQFF
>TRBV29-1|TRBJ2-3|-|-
TGCAGCGTTTCTGGGGCGAATACGCAGTATTTT
CSVSGANTQYF
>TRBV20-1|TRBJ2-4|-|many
TGCAGAGCGGGACACGCTCTAGCCAAAAACATTCAGTACTTC
CRAGHALAKNIQYF
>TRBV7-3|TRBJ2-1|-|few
TGTGCCAGCAGCTTAAGGGCCGGACTCTACAATGAGCAGTTCTTC
CASSLRAGLYNEQFF
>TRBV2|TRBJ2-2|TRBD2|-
TGTGCCAGCAGTGAATGGTTGGCGGGGGGGCCTGACGGGGAGCTGTTTTTT
CASSEWLAGGPDGELFF
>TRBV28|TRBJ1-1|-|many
TGTGCCAGCAGTTTGGGAGGGGTGCGAAACACTGAAGCTTTCTTT
CASSLGGVRNTEAFF
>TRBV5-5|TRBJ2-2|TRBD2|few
TGTGCCAGCAGCTTAGGAGCGGGGAGACCCACCGGGGAGCTGTTTTTT
CASSLGAGRPTGELFF
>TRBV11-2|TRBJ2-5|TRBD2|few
TGTGCCAGCAGCTTAGGGGGACTGACTAGCTGGGAGACCCAGTACTTC
CASSLGGLTSWETQYF
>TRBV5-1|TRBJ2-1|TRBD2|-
TGCGCCAGCAGCTCCGGACTAGCGGTCTACAATGAGCAGTTCTTC
CASSSGLAVYNEQFF
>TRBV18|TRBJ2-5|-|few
TGTGCCAGCTCACCACGTGTCAACAGCCAAGAGACCCAGTACTTC
CASSPRVNSQETQYF
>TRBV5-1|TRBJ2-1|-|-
TGCGCCAGCAGCGTCGGGACTTTCTCCTACAATGAGCAGTTCTTC
CASSVGTFSYNEQFF
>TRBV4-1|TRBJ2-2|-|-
TGCGCCAGCAGCCAACTTGGGCTAAACACCGGGGAGCTGTTTTTT
CASSQLGLNTGELFF
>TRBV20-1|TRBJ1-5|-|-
TGCAGTGTGGGCCAGGGTGACAATCAGCCCCAGCATTTT
CSVGQGDNQPQHF
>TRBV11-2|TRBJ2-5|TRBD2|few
TGTGCCAGCAGCTTTGGAGCGGGGGCCCTCCAAGAGACCCAGTACTTC
CASSFGAGALQETQYF
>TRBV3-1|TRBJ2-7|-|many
TGTGCCAGCAGCCGCTCCTACGAGCAGTACTTC
CASSRSYEQYF
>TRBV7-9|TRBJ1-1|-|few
TGTGCCAGCGGCCTTAAGAAGAACACTGAAGCTTTCTTT
CASGLKKNTEAFF
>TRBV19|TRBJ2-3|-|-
TGTGCCAGTAGTATCTCCTTGGCCGCAGATACGCAGTATTTT
CASSISLAADTQYF
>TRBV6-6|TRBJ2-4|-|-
TGTGCCAGCACCGAGACCTTAGCCAAAAACATTCAGTACTTC
CASTETLAKNIQYF
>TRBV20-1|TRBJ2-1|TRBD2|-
TGCAGTGCCCCCAGCGGGGGGATCTCCTACAATGAGCAGTTCTTC
CSAPSGGISYNEQFF
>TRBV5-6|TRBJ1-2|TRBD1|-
TGTGCCAGCAGCTTCCGGGACAGGGACAACTATGGCTACACCTTC
CASSFRDRDNYGYTF
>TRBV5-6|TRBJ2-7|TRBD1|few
TGTGCCAGCAGAACTTTCGCCCCGGGACAGGGGCTTTTCGAGCAGTACTTC
CASRTFAPGQGLFEQYF
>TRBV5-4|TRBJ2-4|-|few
TGTGCCAGCAGCTTGGGTGAGGGATTCAACATTCAGTACTTC
CASSLGEGFNIQYF
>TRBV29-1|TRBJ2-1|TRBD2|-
TGCAGCGTTGAAGATCTAGTGGGGTTAGGAGGTAGCGGGAGGGCCTCCTACAATGAGCAGTTCTTC
CSVEDLVGLGGSGRASYNEQFF
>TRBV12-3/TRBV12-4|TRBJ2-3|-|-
TGTGCCAGCAGTACAGGGTTCACAGATACGCAGTATTTT
CASSTGFTDTQYF
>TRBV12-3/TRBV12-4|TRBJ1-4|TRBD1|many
TGTGCCAGCAGTTTAAGACAGGGAGGTGAAAAACTGTTTTTT
CASSLRQGGEKLFF
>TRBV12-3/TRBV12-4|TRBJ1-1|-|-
TGTGCCAGCACCGCAGCTCTGGGGAACACTGAAGCTTTCTTT
CASTAALGNTEAFF
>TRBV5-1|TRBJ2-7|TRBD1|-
TGCGCCAGCAGCTTACCGGACAGGGTTGAAGAGCAGTACTTC
CASSLPDRVEEQYF
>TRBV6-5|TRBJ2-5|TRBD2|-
TGTGCCAGCAGGCTGACGGGACTAGCGTACCAAGAGACCCAGTACTTC
CASRLTGLAYQETQYF
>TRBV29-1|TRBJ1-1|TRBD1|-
TGCAGCTTTCACAGGGGTACTGAAGCTTTCTTT
CSFHRGTEAFF
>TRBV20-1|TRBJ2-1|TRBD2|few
TGCAGTGCTCCCCGAGCGGGAGGGCCCTACAATGAGCAGTTCTTC
CSAPRAGGPYNEQFF
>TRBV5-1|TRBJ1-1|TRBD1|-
TGCGCCAGCAACCCCAGACAGGGCATGAACACTGAAGCTTTCTTT
CASNPRQGMNTEAFF
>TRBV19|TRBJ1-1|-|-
TGTGCCAGTAGACTCGGACGTCAAGGGCGTGTGAACACTGAAGCTTTCTTT
CASRLGRQGRVNTEAFF
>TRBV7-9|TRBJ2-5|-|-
TGTGCCAGCAGCCGGGGTGTGGGGGAGACCCAGTACTTC
CASSRGVGETQYF
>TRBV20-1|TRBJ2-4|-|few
TGCAGTGCTAGAGAAGAGACACGTTTAACCAAAAACATTCAGTACTTC
CSAREETRLTKNIQYF
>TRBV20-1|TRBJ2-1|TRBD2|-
TGCAGTGCTACCTATCGGAGCGGGGGGCCGTTGAATGAGCAGTTCTTC
CSATYRSGGPLNEQFF
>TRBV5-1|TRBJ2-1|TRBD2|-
TGCGCCAGCAGTCGGGGGGACTATCCCAATGAGCAGTTCTTC
CASSRGDYPNEQFF